This entry lists 21 T cell receptor beta chains sequenced from one sample in a study of blood T cell repertoires in COVID-19. Profiling relied on immunoSEQ multiplex PCR, and the TCRdb table lists in-frame clones only, not all of them. The sample shows about 190,000 clones, about 88% of them seen only once. The sample was peripheral blood. The receptors originated from a man aged 25 to 45 with acute or convalescent COVID-19.

V gene TRBV20-1 combines with J gene TRBJ2-7, with D uncertain. Germline V gives CDR1 DFQATT, CDR2 SNEGSKA (reference sequence). The CDR3 loop spans 12 amino acids. V gave up 3 bases and J gave up 0 bases, with 6 bases separating them. The CDR3 DNA sequence: TGCAGTGCTAGTGGCAGCTCCTACGAGCAGTACTTC. It codes for CSASGSSYEQYF.

The V gene is TRBV5-1, the J gene TRBJ2-1; a possible D gene is TRBD2 (5 bases). The CDR3 sequence is 14 residues long. Germline CDR1 and CDR2: SGHRS and YFSETQ. Trimming took 4 bases from V and 4 from J, leaving 12 bases between them. CDR3 coding DNA: TGCGCCAGCAGCCCGGGGATGACATACAATGAGCAGTTCTTC. Amino acid sequence: CASSPGMTYNEQFF.

The table lists this clone with a count of one. The CDR3 loop is CASSELGRRTYEQYF. The CDR3 DNA follows: TGTGCCAGCAGTGAATTGGGTAGGAGGACCTACGAGCAGTACTTC. The chain uses TRBV25-1 and TRBJ2-7; a possible D gene is TRBD2 (5 bases). CDR3 length equals 15 residues. Trimming pared 1 base from V and 2 bases from J, leaving 12 bases between. In germline, CDR1 is MGHDK, CDR2 SYGVNS.

The V gene is TRBV6-1, the J gene TRBJ2-2, with no clear D. V lost 3 bases and J lost 1, with 9 bases in between. Germline CDR1 reads MNHNS; CDR2 reads SASEGT. This CDR3 region has 15 residues. As DNA, the CDR3 is TGTGCCAGCAGTGAGGGCTATTGGAACACCGGGGAGCTGTTTTTT. It codes for CASSEGYWNTGELFF.

This chain uses TRBV4-2 with TRBJ2-3; 10 nucleotides match TRBD2. The CDR3 contains 16 residues. Germline V lookup: CDR1 LGHNA, CDR2 YNFKEQ. Germline trimming cut 3 bases from V and 5 bases from J; bases unmatched to any gene: 8. The CDR3: CASSQYLAGDRDTQYF. The DNA of the CDR3 is TGTGCCAGCAGCCAGTATCTAGCGGGAGATCGAGATACGCAGTATTTT.

This sequence joins TRBV5-6 and TRBJ1-2; D perhaps matches TRBD1 (6 bases). V dropped 0 bases and J dropped 6 bases, with 9 bases sitting between them. Germline loops: CDR1 SGHDT, CDR2 YYEEEE. The CDR3 length is 13 residues. CDR3 DNA sequence: TGTGCCAGCAGCTTGGGGGACATCGATGGCTACACCTTC. It codes for CASSLGDIDGYTF.

This clone was counted once. This chain joins TRBV19 and TRBJ1-5; the D gene is possibly TRBD1 (6 bases). V lost 4 bases and J lost 5, with 18 bases in between. Per the germline V gene, CDR1 is LNHDA and CDR2 is SQIVND (reference sequence). The CDR3 runs 16 residues. The CDR3 is CASSTRQVLQHQPQHF. CDR3 DNA sequence: TGTGCCAGTAGTACGAGACAGGTTCTCCAGCATCAGCCCCAGCATTTT.

The rearrangement links TRBV30 to TRBJ2-7; D possibly corresponds to TRBD2 (5 bases). CDR3 length: 13 residues. V lost 4 bases to trimming and J lost 9 bases, with 19 bases between them. Germline CDR1 is GTSNPN and CDR2 is SVGIG (reference sequence). For the CDR3, the DNA is TGTGCCTGGACCCTCTCGGGAACGCGAGGGCAGTACTTC. This encodes CAWTLSGTRGQYF.

The chain joins TRBV19 to TRBJ1-4; a weak D match, TRBD1 (5 bases). CDR1 is LNHDA and CDR2 is SQIVND in the germline V gene (reference sequence). V gave up 5 bases and J gave up 3 bases, with 13 bases separating them. The CDR3 is made up of 15 amino acids. The CDR3 region has the DNA TGTGCCAGTAGTGCCCAGGGTGGGGCTAATGAAAAACTGTTTTTT. This codes for CASSAQGGANEKLFF.

The chain has TRBV19 and TRBJ2-6; no reliable D call. CDR1 LNHDA and CDR2 SQIVND come from the germline V gene (reference sequence). The CDR3 loop spans 17 amino acids. The V and J ends lost 0 bases and 2 bases respectively, with 11 bases between them. The CDR3 spells CASSIDLRLAGANVLTF. For the CDR3, the DNA is TGTGCCAGTAGTATAGATCTCAGGTTAGCTGGGGCCAACGTCCTGACTTTC.

In the case of this clone: Additional DNA sequences in this sample encode the identical CDR3. The chain has TRBV29-1 and TRBJ2-3; D is ambiguous. The length of the CDR3 is 16 residues. Trimming stripped 0 bases from V and 0 bases from J, with 13 bases between. Germline CDR1 and CDR2: SQVTM and ANQGSEA. The CDR3 protein is CSVEDRLSLSTDTQYF. The CDR3 DNA reads TGCAGCGTTGAAGACCGTTTAAGCCTTAGCACAGATACGCAGTATTTT.

V usage is TRBV19 and J usage is TRBJ2-2, with D tentatively TRBD2 (5 bases). CDR1 is LNHDA, CDR2 SQIVND, per germline (reference sequence). The V and J ends lost 6 bases and 8 bases respectively, with 22 bases between them. The CDR3 is 16 amino acids. CDR3 sequence reads: CASSEISWRQGGELFF. CDR3 DNA: TGTGCCAGTAGCGAGATAAGCTGGAGGCAAGGGGGGGAGCTGTTTTTT.

V is TRBV15 and J is TRBJ2-7; possible D gene TRBD1, 6 bases. The germline CDR1 and CDR2 sequences are LNHNV and YYDKDF (reference sequence). Trimming stripped 1 base from V and 2 bases from J, with 9 bases between. CDR3 size: 14 residues. CDR3 loop: CATSRGQETYEQYF. The DNA for the CDR3 is TGTGCCACCAGCAGAGGACAGGAAACCTACGAGCAGTACTTC.

This clone showed up just a few times. CDR3 DNA sequence: TGTGCCAGCTCACCTTGGGAGGGGAATTCACCCCTCCACTTT. Residues: CASSPWEGNSPLHF. The V and J genes are TRBV18 and TRBJ1-6; D is perhaps TRBD1 (5 bases). This CDR3 comprises 14 residues. CDR1 KGHSH and CDR2 LQKENI come from the germline V gene. V lost 3 bases and J lost 7, with 10 bases in between.

This sequence joins TRBV19 and TRBJ2-1; TRBD1 is a possible D gene (6 bases). The CDR3 totals 15 residues. CDR1 is LNHDA, CDR2 SQIVND, per germline (reference sequence). Trimming cost V 6 bases and J 3 bases, with 15 bases left between them. The CDR3 loop reads CASSPTGRHYNEQFF. In DNA, the CDR3 is TGTGCCAGTAGCCCCACAGGGCGCCACTACAATGAGCAGTTCTTC.

The chain combines TRBV6-4 with TRBJ2-1; 8 nucleotides line up with TRBD2. Germline CDR1 reads MRHNA; CDR2 reads SNTAGT. This CDR3 spans 15 amino acids. V trimming: 4 bases; J trimming: 3 bases; junction bases outside the gene matches: 5. CDR3 in amino acids: CASSASGSLYNEQFF. The CDR3 region has the DNA TGTGCCAGCAGTGCTAGCGGGTCTCTCTACAATGAGCAGTTCTTC.

The V and J genes are TRBV9 and TRBJ2-7; no clear D gene. The ends were cut back, 0 bases at V and 6 bases at J, with 13 bases in the middle. Germline CDR1 SGDLS, CDR2 YYNGEE. There are 14 residues in the CDR3. This CDR3 is CASSVGTSTGEQYF. The CDR3 bases are TGTGCCAGCAGCGTAGGTACGTCGACGGGCGAGCAGTACTTC.

The chain employs TRBV6-1 and TRBJ2-7; D call uncertain. The germline CDR1 and CDR2 sequences are MNHNS and SASEGT. Trimming pared 0 bases from V and 3 bases from J, leaving 6 bases between. CDR3 length: 13 residues. CDR3 sequence reads: CASSEAQRYEQYF. In nucleotides, the CDR3 is TGTGCCAGCAGTGAAGCTCAGCGCTACGAGCAGTACTTC.

The V call is TRBV7-2, the J call TRBJ2-7; 12 bases match TRBD2. The V gene end was trimmed by 1 base and the J gene end by 6 bases; junction bases not matched to a gene: 4. Per germline, CDR1 SGHTA and CDR2 FQGNSA. The CDR3 totals 15 residues. The CDR3 sequence is CASSLGSSGRAEQYF. The CDR3 coding sequence is TGTGCCAGCAGCTTAGGGTCTAGCGGGAGGGCCGAGCAGTACTTC.

In regard to this clone: Other DNA sequences within the sample encode an identical CDR3. The rearrangement links TRBV5-1 to TRBJ1-5; possibly TRBD1 for D (5 bases). Germline lookup yields CDR1 SGHRS and CDR2 YFSETQ. CDR3 length: 14 residues. Trimming removed 2 bases from V and 4 bases from J, with 10 bases in between. The CDR3 here is CASSFGGWNQPQHF. CDR3 coding DNA: TGCGCCAGCAGCTTCGGGGGATGGAATCAGCCCCAGCATTTT. Full variable domain (outside the CDR3, taken from reference TRBV5-1 and TRBJ1-5): KAGVTQTPRYLIKTRGQQVTLSCSPISGHRSVSWYQQTPGQGLQFLFEYFSETQRNKGNFPGRFSGRQFSNSRSEMNVSTLELGDSALYLCASSFGGWNQPQHFGDGTRLSIL.

The chain couples TRBV28 to TRBJ2-7, with no clear D. Deletions cut 6 bases from V and 6 bases from J, with 9 bases between. The CDR3 sequence is 11 residues long. Germline V gene sequence: CDR1 MDHEN, CDR2 SYDVKM. CDR3 nucleotide sequence: TGTGCCAGCAGCGTCGTTCTCGAGCAGTACTTC. This gives the protein CASSVVLEQYF.